This TCR beta chain originates from a study of blood T cell repertoires in COVID-19. Assignments of participants to cohorts depended upon their own reported clinical history. In the authors' workflow: It was from reference gene primer amplification that nucleated cell counts were estimated. Assay used: immunoSEQ multiplex PCR; TCRdb lists only in-frame clones, some missing. From that table come the V and J calls and clone size; the DNA was used to work out D and trimming. The table has about 210,000 clones, around 82% seen once. Germline-derived CDR1 and CDR2 are LNHNV and YYDKDF (reference sequence). V shed 0 bases and J 6 bases; nucleotides not matched to a gene: 13. The CDR3 spans 17 residues.

The material sequenced was PBMCs or T cells enriched from blood (not recorded which). The source is a man aged 25-45 years with acute COVID-19. The V and J genes are TRBV15 and TRBJ2-7, with 8 bases that match TRBD1. The CDR3 DNA is TGTGCCACCAGCAGAGATTTAGTGTCAGGGGGCGCGGGCGAGCAGTACTTC. Amino acids: CATSRDLVSGGAGEQYF.